This T cell receptor (beta chain) stems from a study of T cells in tuberculosis. Study information: Sequenced TCRs come from CD1B-GMM tetramer-binding T cells. IGRA-negative adolescents, IGRA-positive adolescents with latent tuberculosis and adults with active tuberculosis formed this South African cohort. Study-wide results and limits: Active tuberculosis cases were adults; controls were adolescents.

Tuberculosis was confirmed by positive sputum smear and/or M. tuberculosis culture. Points on this clone: Its antigen is as yet unknown.

The assay was immunoSEQ multiplex PCR, and TCRdb's table has in-frame clones only and misses some. The data show around 10,000 clones, around 94% seen once. This CDR3 is built from 16 residues. Trimming at V came to 4 bases and at J to 5 bases, leaving 9 bases not matched to a gene. CDR1 and CDR2 from the germline V gene are MGHRA and YSYEKL. This sequence joins TRBV4-1 and TRBJ2-5; 11 positions match TRBD2. The receptor was isolated from an adult with tuberculosis. The sample consisted of PBMCs. CDR3 in DNA: TGCGCCAGCAGCCTGGAGACTAGCGGGAAAGGGGAGACCCAGTACTTC. Translated: CASSLETSGKGETQYF.